This is a list of T cell receptor beta chains from one sample in a study of blood T cells in healthy people across ages. TCRdb analysed the 5' RACE reads with MiXCR anew, one entry per CDR3 protein. The sample records about 780,000 distinct CDR3 sequences, less than 60% being singletons. Source material: blood. These receptors came from an elderly man in good health. Both conserved end residues are part of each CDR3. A D gene is named only where the DNA matches it firmly. Part of the rows lack a size; the others show once, few, many or a class for expanded clones.

v_gene	d_gene	abundance	j_gene	len	CDR3nt	CDR3aa
TRBV20-1	TRBD1	few	TRBJ1-2	16	TGCAGTGCCGACCCGACAGGGGGATTTTCGATCTATGGCTACACCTTC	CSADPTGGFSIYGYTF
TRBV7-2	TRBD2	NA	TRBJ2-1	20	TGTGCCAGCAGCTTATATGCGACTAGCGGGCCCATGAGCCCCTACAATGAGCAGTTCTTC	CASSLYATSGPMSPYNEQFF
TRBV24-1	NA	few	TRBJ2-7	13	TGTGCCACCAGTGGAAGGAGAGGGAATGAGCAGTACTTC	CATSGRRGNEQYF
TRBV6-5	NA	few	TRBJ2-1	15	TGTGCCAGCAGCCCCCTAGCGCATCAGCCTAATGAGCAGTTCTTC	CASSPLAHQPNEQFF
TRBV15	NA	NA	TRBJ2-3	16	TGTGCCACCAGCAGGCGCTTGGTTTCCAACACAGATACGCAGTATTTT	CATSRRLVSNTDTQYF
TRBV11-3	TRBD1	many	TRBJ2-1	15	TGTGCCAGCAGCTTAGGGACAGGGATACACAATGAGCAGTTCTTC	CASSLGTGIHNEQFF
TRBV7-2	NA	NA	TRBJ2-5	14	TGTGCCAGCAGCCAACGGGACACCCAAGAGACCCAGTACTTC	CASSQRDTQETQYF
TRBV2	TRBD1	NA	TRBJ2-3	14	TGTGCCAGCAGTAATACAGGGGGTTCAGATACGCAGTATTTT	CASSNTGGSDTQYF
TRBV9	NA	NA	TRBJ2-3	16	TGTGCCAGCAGCGTAGCGGCAGGACATAGCACAGATACACAGTATTTT	CASSVAAGHSTDTQYF
TRBV20-1	TRBD2	NA	TRBJ2-1	14	TGCAGTGCTACGGGGCTAGCGGGAGTCGGTGAGCAGTTCTTC	CSATGLAGVGEQFF